The TCR beta chain described here comes from a study of CD8+CD57+ T cells in acquired aplastic anemia. Study-wide context: Mean yield of DNA from sorted CD4+ and CD8+ cells was about 3.2 ug. Whole-study findings and limits: Over 25 CD8+ CDR3 sequences occurred in both the patients and the controls.

There are many counts of this clonotype. Its antigen is as yet unknown. V was pared by 1 base and J by 3 bases, with 6 bases of the junction left unmatched. The CDR3 runs 16 residues. Germline values: CDR1 MNHNS, CDR2 SASEGT. Genomic DNA, serving as template, underwent TCR beta VDJ and CDR3 profiling. TCRdb passed the reads through MiXCR, listing each CDR3 protein once. The sample consists of around 170,000 distinct CDR3 sequences, 48% of them appearing once. For sequencing, patients were chosen who had shown expansion of CD8+CD57+ cells by flow cytometry. Severe acquired aplastic anemia affected all patients.

The rearrangement joins TRBV6-1 to TRBJ2-5; 9 bases map to TRBD2. Sequenced material: sorted CD4+, CD8+, or CD8+CD57+ T cells (not recorded which) from PBMCs. The sequence came from a human donor with aplastic anemia. The CDR3 sequence: CASSEGVVAGEETQYF. CDR3 coding DNA: TGTGCCAGCAGTGAAGGGGTGGTAGCGGGAGAAGAGACCCAGTACTTC.